A single sample is the source of the 26 T cell receptor beta chains below, sequenced in a study of blood T cells in healthy people across ages. With a J-beta primer mix and a sample-barcoded 5' primer, a second PCR ran 7 to 11 cycles. TCRdb re-called the 5' RACE reads through MiXCR, storing one row per CDR3 protein. The sample includes about a million distinct CDR3 sequences, just over 50% of them seen just once. The sequenced material came from blood. All receptors derive from a woman in her sixties or seventies in good health.

The CDR3 protein is CAISMGSTQETQYF. The CDR3 DNA is TGTGCCATCAGCATGGGTAGCACCCAAGAGACCCAGTACTTC. The chain uses TRBV10-3 and TRBJ2-5; D remains unclear. The germline V and J ends were trimmed by 6 bases and 1 base, with 12 bases remaining between them. Germline V lookup: CDR1 ENHRY, CDR2 SYGVKD. The CDR3 runs 14 residues.

This clonotype occurred a few times. DNA of the CDR3: TGTGCCAGCAGTTTTTCCCCTCGCGGGCTAGCCAAAAACATTCAGTACTTC. Its protein is CASSFSPRGLAKNIQYF. The gene calls are TRBV28 and TRBJ2-4, with D possibly being TRBD2 (5 bases). V was pared by 3 bases and J by 0 bases, with 15 bases between. Germline V gives CDR1 MDHEN, CDR2 SYDVKM. This CDR3 has 17 amino acids.

The chain carries TRBV4-3 and TRBJ2-1; 7 positions agree with TRBD2. Looked up from germline, CDR1 is LGHNA and CDR2 is YSLEER. The V segment lost 0 bases and the J segment 7 bases; nucleotides outside the gene matches: 12. This CDR3 region has 17 residues. CDR3 amino acids: CASSQDHLMWRENEQFF. CDR3 DNA sequence: TGCGCCAGCAGCCAAGATCATCTTATGTGGCGGGAGAATGAGCAGTTCTTC.

The gene calls are TRBV7-2 and TRBJ1-1; a weak D match, TRBD1 (6 bases). CDR1 and CDR2 (germline): SGHTA, FQGNSA. Between the trimmed V and J ends, which lost 5 bases and 6 bases, there was a span of 16 bases. This CDR3 is 14 amino acids long. In DNA, the CDR3 is TGTGCCAGCAGCCGCCAACAGGGATTATCTGAAGCTTTCTTT. Amino acid sequence: CASSRQQGLSEAFF.

The chain employs TRBV5-6 and TRBJ2-7, with TRBD1 identical over 7 bases. Germline-derived CDR1 and CDR2 are SGHDT and YYEEEE. The CDR3 extends over 16 amino acids. V shed 4 bases, J shed 1 base, and the junction held 11 bases outside the gene matches. CDR3: CASSRTRGRGSYEQYF. In DNA, the CDR3 is TGTGCCAGCAGCCGGACGAGGGGGCGCGGGTCCTACGAGCAGTACTTC. Looking up the rest from reference TRBV5-6 and TRBJ2-7 gives the full variable domain: DAGVTQSPTHLIKTRGQQVTLRCSPKSGHDTVSWYQQALGQGPQFIFQYYEEEERQRGNFPDRFSGHQFPNYSSELNVNALLLGDSALYLCASSRTRGRGSYEQYFGPGTRLTVT.

The CDR3 reads CASSWAGTTGEKLFF. In DNA, the CDR3 is TGTGCCAGCAGTTGGGCAGGAACGACGGGTGAAAAACTGTTTTTT. The rearrangement uses TRBV12-3 or TRBV12-4 and TRBJ1-4, with D uncertain. The CDR3 is 15 residues long. Trimming took 4 bases from V and 7 from J, leaving 16 bases between them.

The V call is TRBV10-3, the J call TRBJ2-1; no reliable D call. Judging by the DNA end, TRBJ2-7 fits better; the J call may be wrong. Germline CDR1 ENHRY, CDR2 SYGVKD. This CDR3 is 11 amino acids long. CDR3 residues: CATNFYNEQYF. The CDR3 region has the DNA TGTGCCACCAATTTCTACAATGAGCAGTACTTC.

V usage is TRBV7-2 and J usage is TRBJ2-1; no clear D. Trimming took off 3 bases at V and 7 bases at J, with 13 bases between the two ends. The CDR3 runs 14 residues. Germline loops: CDR1 SGHTA, CDR2 FQGNSA. CDR3 region: CASSFASLENEQFF. Here the CDR3 DNA reads TGTGCCAGCAGCTTCGCTAGTTTGGAGAATGAGCAGTTCTTC.

V usage is TRBV11-2 and J usage is TRBJ2-4; 9 positions agree with TRBD2. The end of the DNA is better explained by TRBJ2-5, so the J call may be wrong. Germline loops: CDR1 SGHAT, CDR2 FQNNGV. This CDR3 is 15 amino acids long. Written as DNA, the CDR3 is TGTGCCAGCAACCCTAGCGGGACCTACCAAGAGACCCAGTACTTC. Amino acids: CASNPSGTYQETQYF.

This CDR3 reads CAISATDASNTGELFF. CDR3 DNA sequence: TGTGCCATCAGCGCGACGGACGCCTCGAACACCGGGGAGCTGTTTTTT. The rearrangement uses TRBV10-3 and TRBJ2-2; D unresolved. Per germline, CDR1 ENHRY and CDR2 SYGVKD. Trimming removed 6 bases from V and 0 bases from J, with 14 bases in between. This CDR3 contains 16 residues.

This chain uses TRBV15 with TRBJ2-1, with a tentative D call TRBD2 (6 bases). V gave up 3 bases and J gave up 7 bases, with 13 bases separating them. This CDR3 contains 14 residues. Germline CDR1 reads LNHNV; CDR2 reads YYDKDF (reference sequence). The DNA of the CDR3 is TGTGCCACCAGCAGCAGGGACTCCTGGAATGAGCAGTTCTTC. It translates to CATSSRDSWNEQFF.

CDR3 bases: TGTGCCTGGGCTGGCGGGGGGTCTTCAGACGAGCAGTACTTC. It yields the protein CAWAGGGSSDEQYF. This chain uses TRBV30 with TRBJ2-5, with TRBD2 matching over 8 bases. The J call may be wrong; the DNA end is better matched by TRBJ2-7. This CDR3 has 14 residues. CDR1 GTSNPN and CDR2 SVGIG come from the germline V gene (reference sequence).

The chain has TRBV20-1 and TRBJ1-2; weak D call: TRBD1 (5 bases). The CDR3 consists of 11 residues. From germline, CDR1 is DFQATT and CDR2 SNEGSKA (reference sequence). The CDR3 DNA sequence: TGCACTACTTCAGGGTTTAAGGGCTACACCTTC. Its translation is CTTSGFKGYTF.

The J gene is TRBJ2-5, the V gene TRBV28; D is possibly TRBD2 (5 bases). Germline CDR1 MDHEN, CDR2 SYDVKM. Between the trimmed V and J ends, which lost 3 bases and 5 bases, there was a span of 16 bases. The CDR3 spans 15 residues. This CDR3 is CASSFKRRYPETQYF. The CDR3 DNA reads as TGTGCCAGCAGTTTCAAGCGGAGGTACCCGGAGACCCAGTACTTC.

The chain has TRBV27 and TRBJ2-7; possible D gene TRBD2, 6 bases. In germline, CDR1 is MNHEY, CDR2 SMNVEV (reference sequence). Between the trimmed V and J ends, which lost 2 bases and 12 bases, there was a span of 23 bases. CDR3 length: 15 residues. The CDR3 DNA is TGTGCCAGCAGTTTAAGTTGGCGGGGCCCGACGGGTATGTACTTC. This encodes CASSLSWRGPTGMYF.

V usage is TRBV12-3 or TRBV12-4 and J usage is TRBJ2-1; D remains ambiguous. CDR3 length equals 15 residues. Trimming left V 5 bases short and J 7 bases short, with 18 bases between. As DNA, the CDR3 is TGTGCCAGCAGTAGGAGTGTTTTGAGCGTGAATGAGCAGTTCTTC. This gives the protein CASSRSVLSVNEQFF.

This rearrangement joins TRBV2 to TRBJ1-2; D is undetermined. Germline V gene data show CDR1 as SNHLY and CDR2 as FYNNEI. The CDR3 runs to 13 residues. V lost 6 bases and J 8 bases, leaving 16 bases between the germline ends. The CDR3 loop is CASSSREVGGYTF. CDR3 sequence (DNA): TGTGCCAGCAGCTCAAGGGAAGTCGGCGGCTACACCTTC.

V gene TRBV29-1 combines with J gene TRBJ2-1; no definite D call. The germline V and J ends were trimmed by 2 bases and 15 bases, with 20 bases remaining between them. The CDR3 covers 13 residues. The V gene's germline CDR1 is SQVTM and CDR2 ANQGSEA. The chain's CDR3 is CSVERGASGSSFF. CDR3 nucleotides: TGCAGCGTTGAACGAGGAGCCTCCGGTTCTTCGTTCTTC.

The V gene is TRBV5-1, the J gene TRBJ2-1; 8 bases map to TRBD2. The junction had 4 bases not matched to a gene; V was cut back by 6 bases and J by 2 bases. The CDR3 length is 14 residues. The germline gives CDR1 SGHRS, CDR2 YFSETQ. In DNA form, the CDR3 reads TGCGCCAGCACCCAAGCGGGAGCCTACAATGAGCAGTTCTTC. Its protein product is CASTQAGAYNEQFF.

With respect to this clonotype: The junction differs from germline at one of its ends, possibly a read error. This sequence joins TRBV4-1 and TRBJ1-2; D is ambiguous. The length of the CDR3 is 14 residues. CDR1 is MGHRA and CDR2 is YSYEKL in the germline V gene. CDR3 DNA sequence: TGCGCCAACAGCCAAGAGGACCGTCGGAGTGGCTACACCTTC. It yields the protein CANSQEDRRSGYTF.

This clonotype occurred a few times. The gene calls are TRBV7-9 and TRBJ2-7; 10 bases agree with TRBD2. CDR1 and CDR2 from the germline V gene are SEHNR and FQNEAQ (reference sequence). V was clipped by 3 bases and J by 6 bases; unmatched bases: 5. The CDR3 is made up of 14 amino acids. Here the CDR3 reads CASSFSSGRSEQYF. Written as DNA, the CDR3 is TGTGCCAGCAGCTTTTCTAGCGGGAGATCCGAGCAGTACTTC.

The J gene is TRBJ2-7, the V gene TRBV7-2, with 10 positions matching TRBD2. Germline loops: CDR1 SGHTA, CDR2 FQGNSA. Losses at the gene ends were 1 base for V and 2 bases for J; bases not matched to a gene: 2. The CDR3 extends over 15 amino acids. The CDR3 spells CASSLVSGRAYEQYF. Here the CDR3 DNA reads TGTGCCAGCAGCTTAGTAAGCGGGAGGGCCTACGAGCAGTACTTC. The full variable domain, completed using reference TRBV7-2 and TRBJ2-7, is GAGVSQSPSNKVTEKGKDVELRCDPISGHTALYWYRQSLGQGLEFLIYFQGNSAPDKSGLPSDRFSAERTGGSVSTLTIQRTQQEDSAVYLCASSLVSGRAYEQYFGPGTRLTVT.

The CDR3 DNA reads as TGTGCCAGCAGCCAAGATCTAGGCTCGAGTTTAGGGGAGACCCAGTACTTC. Its translation: CASSQDLGSSLGETQYF. The chain couples TRBV4-2 to TRBJ2-5; D is undetermined. The CDR3 contains 17 residues. Germline lookup yields CDR1 LGHNA and CDR2 YNFKEQ. V lost 0 bases and J 5 bases, leaving 19 bases between the germline ends.

The CDR3 DNA reads TGCAGCGTTGCCCTAGTTACTAGATTTGGGACAGATACGCAGTATTTT. It specifies CSVALVTRFGTDTQYF. The chain uses TRBV29-1 and TRBJ2-3, with D perhaps matching TRBD2 (5 bases). Germline-derived CDR1 and CDR2 are SQVTM and ANQGSEA. This CDR3 comprises 16 residues. Between the trimmed V and J ends, which lost 4 bases and 3 bases, there was a span of 20 bases.

This clonotype has only one observation. The V and J genes are TRBV27 and TRBJ1-1; D not certain. CDR1 is MNHEY, CDR2 SMNVEV, per germline (reference sequence). V was cut by 1 base and J by 8 bases, with 11 bases left in between. This CDR3 contains 13 residues. The CDR3 sequence is CASSLLLGGEAFF. The CDR3 DNA reads as TGTGCCAGCAGTTTATTACTAGGTGGCGAAGCTTTCTTT.

The genes are TRBV5-4 and TRBJ1-1; D gene ambiguous. The CDR3 length is 15 residues. V was clipped by 2 bases and J by 0 bases, with 11 bases between them. CDR1 and CDR2 from the germline V gene are SGHNT and YYREEE (reference sequence). Here the CDR3 reads CASSFGPVMNTEAFF. As DNA, the CDR3 is TGTGCCAGCAGCTTCGGGCCCGTCATGAACACTGAAGCTTTCTTT.